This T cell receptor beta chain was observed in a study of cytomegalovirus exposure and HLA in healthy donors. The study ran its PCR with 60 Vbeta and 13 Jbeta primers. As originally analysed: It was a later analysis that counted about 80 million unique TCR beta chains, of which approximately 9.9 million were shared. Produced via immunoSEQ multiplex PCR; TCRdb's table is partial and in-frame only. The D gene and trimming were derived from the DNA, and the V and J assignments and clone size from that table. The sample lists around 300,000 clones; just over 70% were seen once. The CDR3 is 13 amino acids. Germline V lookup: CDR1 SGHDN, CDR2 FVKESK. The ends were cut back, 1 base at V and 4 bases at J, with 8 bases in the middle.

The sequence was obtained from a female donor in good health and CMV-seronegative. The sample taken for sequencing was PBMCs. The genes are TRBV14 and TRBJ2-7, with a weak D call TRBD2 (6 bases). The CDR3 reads CASSQVGGYEQYF. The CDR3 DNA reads TGTGCCAGCAGCCAAGTGGGGGGATACGAGCAGTACTTC.